This TCR beta chain stems from a study of T cell responses to AZD1222 COVID-19 vaccine. Study observations and caveats: Spike-specific TCR breadth and depth were elevated following two AZD1222 doses. The donor cohort was predominantly white British with a female majority, and clonal diversity may have been underestimated. Close to half of spike-specific TCRs reportedly recognize unmutated variant regions.

This CDR3 is built from 13 residues. Trimming shortened V by 6 bases and J by 5 bases, and 13 bases separated the two germline ends. This clone came up a few times. Its antigen remains unidentified. The data were produced by immunoSEQ multiplex PCR, yet TCRdb's version contains in-frame clones alone and is incomplete. Among about 140,000 clones, 88% were seen once, and the ten largest hold under 5.5%. This rearrangement joins TRBV12-3 or TRBV12-4 to TRBJ2-5; possible D gene TRBD1, 6 bases. The sequence derives from an adult who received the MenACWY meningococcal vaccine as a control. The input for sequencing was peripheral blood, taken 28 days after the second dose of the MenACWY control vaccine. CDR3 sequence reads: CASRSGARETQYF. The CDR3 nucleotides are TGTGCCAGCAGATCAGGGGCCAGGGAGACCCAGTACTTC.